This is a list of T cell receptor beta chains from one sample in a study of neoadjuvant nivolumab and ipilimumab in lung cancer. Here immunoSEQ multiplex PCR was the method, and the copy in TCRdb shows in-frame clones only, minus some. The table lists 8,000 to 9,500 clones, around 79% of them singletons. The sequences come from adjacent normal lung tissue, collected after neoadjuvant nivolumab, alone or with ipilimumab, at or shortly before surgery. These TCRs come from an adult with non-small cell lung cancer. Each CDR3 is given with its conserved first and last residue. The order of the fields is CDR3 protein, CDR3 DNA, D gene, V gene, clone size, J gene. D genes are given only for firm matches. The size field is filled for only some rows; it gives once, few, many or a size class.

CASRGTGLAGGNEQFF TGTGCCAGCAGGGGAACGGGACTAGCGGGGGGAAATGAGCAGTTCTTC TRBD2 TRBV6-6 once TRBJ2-1
CASSIDGVGSYEQYF TGTGCCAGTAGTATAGATGGGGTCGGCTCCTACGAGCAGTACTTC - TRBV19 - TRBJ2-7
CASSLASGGTGELFF TGTGCCAGCAGCTTGGCTAGCGGGGGGACCGGGGAGCTGTTTTTT TRBD2 TRBV5-4 - TRBJ2-2
CASTKTGLSLHF TGTGCCAGCACAAAAACAGGGCTGTCCCTCCACTTT - TRBV25-1 - TRBJ1-6
CASRLAPPWSPTIPRYGYTF TGTGCAAGTCGCTTAGCCCCGCCGTGGAGTCCGACAATCCCTCGGTATGGCTACACCTTC - TRBV12-2 - TRBJ1-2
CASSSLGQSNQPQHF TGTGCCAGCAGCTCTCTGGGCCAAAGCAATCAGCCCCAGCATTTT - TRBV9 - TRBJ1-5
CASSLERGRGRGNIQYF TGTGCCAGCAGCTTAGAGAGAGGTCGGGGCAGAGGAAACATTCAGTACTTC - TRBV7-9 once TRBJ2-4
CASSLQGAGNEQFF TGTGCCAGCAGTTTACAGGGGGCTGGCAATGAGCAGTTCTTC TRBD1 TRBV28 - TRBJ2-1
CASSQNRGLYEQYF TGTGCCAGCAGTCAAAACAGGGGGCTTTACGAGCAGTACTTC TRBD1 TRBV11-2 - TRBJ2-7
CASSFSGTPPETQYF TGTGCCAGCAGCTTCTCCGGGACTCCCCCAGAGACCCAGTACTTC - TRBV9 - TRBJ2-5
CATSRDLGRAYNEQFF TGTGCCACCAGCAGAGATTTAGGACGGGCTTACAATGAGCAGTTCTTC - TRBV15 - TRBJ2-1
CASSLGTGRVGTQYF TGTGCCAGCAGTTTAGGGACAGGGAGGGTGGGGACCCAGTACTTC TRBD1 TRBV27 few TRBJ2-5
CASSPQGPGNTIYF TGCGCCAGCAGCCCACAGGGGCCTGGAAACACCATATATTTT TRBD1 TRBV4-1 - TRBJ1-3
CSVWDSRNTIYF TGCAGCGTGTGGGACAGCAGAAACACCATATATTTT TRBD1 TRBV29-1 - TRBJ1-3
CASSDTPTSQPQHF TGTGCCAGCAGTGACACCCCGACGAGTCAGCCCCAGCATTTT - TRBV6-4 - TRBJ1-5
CASSFQGAPEAFF TGTGCCAGCAGTTTCCAGGGGGCCCCTGAAGCTTTCTTT TRBD1 TRBV6-5 - TRBJ1-1
CASSLSNQPQHF TGTGCCAGCAGCTTAAGCAATCAGCCCCAGCATTTT - TRBV5-6 - TRBJ1-5
CASSRTGGGTEAFF TGCGCCAGCAGCCGGACAGGTGGGGGCACTGAAGCTTTCTTT TRBD1 TRBV5-1 - TRBJ1-1
CASSSGQVIPGANVLTF TGCGCCAGCAGCTCGGGACAGGTAATCCCTGGGGCCAACGTCCTGACTTTC TRBD1 TRBV5-1 few TRBJ2-6
CASRRQGALEEQYF TGTGCCAGCAGAAGACAGGGGGCTCTGGAGGAGCAGTACTTC TRBD1 TRBV6-5 few TRBJ2-7
CASIRDTDTQYF TGTGCCAGCATCAGGGACACAGATACGCAGTATTTT - TRBV7-2 once TRBJ2-3
CASSLFTGTEAFF TGTGCCAGCAGCTTATTCACAGGCACTGAAGCTTTCTTT - TRBV7-2 - TRBJ1-1
CASSGLAGGVGKNIQYF TGTGCCAGTTCGGGACTAGCGGGGGGCGTAGGCAAAAACATTCAGTACTTC TRBD2 TRBV2 - TRBJ2-4
CASSLFDRGLGEQYF TGTGCCAGCAGTTTATTCGACAGGGGGCTAGGCGAGCAGTACTTC TRBD1 TRBV27 - TRBJ2-7
CASSLEDSSYGYTF TGCGCCAGCAGCCTGGAGGACAGTTCGTATGGCTACACCTTC - TRBV5-1 few TRBJ1-2
CATRGGGDGYTF TGTGCCACTAGGGGAGGGGGAGATGGCTACACCTTC - TRBV10-3 - TRBJ1-2
CAISSPGGGLNYGYTF TGTGCCATCTCGAGCCCTGGGGGAGGCCTTAACTATGGCTACACCTTC - TRBV10-3 - TRBJ1-2
CASGLVPTVNYGYTF TGTGCTAGTGGTTTGGTCCCGACGGTGAACTATGGCTACACCTTC - TRBV12-5 - TRBJ1-2
CASSLDHQPYEQYF TGTGCCAGCAGCTTGGACCATCAACCCTACGAGCAGTACTTC - TRBV5-4 few TRBJ2-7
CASSYTGTGNTEAFF TGTGCCAGCAGTTATACCGGGACAGGGAACACTGAAGCTTTCTTT TRBD1 TRBV7-2 - TRBJ1-1
CASSLRRWETQYF TGTGCCAGCAGCTTACGTAGGTGGGAGACCCAGTACTTC - TRBV11-2 - TRBJ2-5
CASSAFYNEQFF TGTGCCAGCAGCGCCTTCTACAATGAGCAGTTCTTC - TRBV9 few TRBJ2-1
CASSSGGATDTQYF TGTGCCAGCAGCTCCGGGGGGGCAACAGATACGCAGTATTTT TRBD2 TRBV13 - TRBJ2-3
CASGLYREQSF TGTGCTAGTGGTCTGTACCGGGAACAGAGTTTT - TRBV12-5 - TRBJ1-1
CSVFGGSYGYTF TGCAGCGTTTTCGGGGGTAGCTATGGCTACACCTTC - TRBV29-1 few TRBJ1-2
CASSRTAGYQPQHF TGTGCCAGCAGTAGGACAGCTGGGTACCAGCCCCAGCATTTT - TRBV6-5 - TRBJ1-5
CASSLRTGDGNTIYF TGCGCCAGCAGCTTACGGACAGGGGATGGGAACACCATATATTTT TRBD1 TRBV5-1 - TRBJ1-3
CASRRHRDSNSPLHF TGTGCCAGCAGGCGCCACCGGGACAGCAATTCACCCCTCCACTTT TRBD1 TRBV2 - TRBJ1-6
CASSAQGWETQYF TGTGCCAGCAGCGCCCAGGGATGGGAGACCCAGTACTTC - TRBV11-2 - TRBJ2-5
CASSGDRGDTDTQYF TGCGCCAGCAGTGGGGACAGGGGGGACACAGATACGCAGTATTTT TRBD1 TRBV10-1 - TRBJ2-3
CSAEGQEHYEQYF TGCAGCGCAGAAGGGCAGGAACACTACGAGCAGTACTTC - TRBV29-1 - TRBJ2-7
CASFLGGGTEAFF TGTGCCAGCTTTCTAGGGGGTGGAACTGAAGCTTTCTTT - TRBV2 - TRBJ1-1
CASNQFRDRATSSYNSPLHF TGTGCCAGCAACCAATTCAGGGACAGAGCTACGAGCTCCTATAATTCACCCCTCCACTTT TRBD1 TRBV2 few TRBJ1-6
CASSWDSEAFF TGTGCCAGCAGCTGGGACAGTGAAGCTTTCTTT TRBD1 TRBV7-9 - TRBJ1-1
CASSEAAGGQETQYF TGTGCCAGCAGTGAAGCAGCGGGGGGGCAAGAGACCCAGTACTTC TRBD2 TRBV6-1 large TRBJ2-5
CSVTANPLSEAFF TGCAGCGTTACAGCTAACCCTCTTTCTGAAGCTTTCTTT - TRBV29-1 few TRBJ1-1
CASSPRDGLGNTIYF TGCGCCAGCAGCCCCCGGGACGGATTAGGAAACACCATATATTTT - TRBV5-1 - TRBJ1-3
CASSLIALGLSGTGELFF TGTGCCAGCAGCTTAATTGCGTTGGGGTTAAGCGGGACCGGGGAGCTGTTTTTT - TRBV7-3 - TRBJ2-2
CASSWDSSYEQYF TGTGCCAGCAGCTGGGATTCTTCCTACGAGCAGTACTTC - TRBV2 - TRBJ2-7
CASSLGTGSHGYTF TGTGCCAGCAGCTTAGGGACAGGGTCGCATGGCTACACCTTC TRBD1 TRBV11-2 - TRBJ1-2
CAWSGGQGRSQPQHF TGTGCCTGGAGTGGGGGACAGGGACGAAGTCAGCCCCAGCATTTT TRBD1 TRBV30 - TRBJ1-5
CASRLQGSHSPLHF TGTGCCAGCAGGCTACAGGGAAGTCATTCACCCCTCCACTTT - TRBV27 - TRBJ1-6
CSVVGQGGSYEQYF TGCAGCGTTGTAGGACAGGGAGGCTCCTACGAGCAGTACTTC TRBD1 TRBV29-1 - TRBJ2-7
CASAQNFGQGLNTEAFF TGTGCCAGCGCTCAAAACTTCGGACAGGGTTTGAACACTGAAGCTTTCTTT TRBD1 TRBV5-6 - TRBJ1-1
CATSVRQGSMNTEAFF TGTGCCACCAGCGTACGACAGGGTTCCATGAACACTGAAGCTTTCTTT TRBD1 TRBV15 - TRBJ1-1
CASSIRGRGAKNIQYF TGCGCCAGCAGTATACGGGGGCGGGGAGCCAAAAACATTCAGTACTTC - TRBV10-1 - TRBJ2-4
CASSGAGSRSYEQYF TGTGCCAGCAGCGGTGCCGGCAGCCGCTCCTACGAGCAGTACTTC - TRBV7-8 - TRBJ2-7